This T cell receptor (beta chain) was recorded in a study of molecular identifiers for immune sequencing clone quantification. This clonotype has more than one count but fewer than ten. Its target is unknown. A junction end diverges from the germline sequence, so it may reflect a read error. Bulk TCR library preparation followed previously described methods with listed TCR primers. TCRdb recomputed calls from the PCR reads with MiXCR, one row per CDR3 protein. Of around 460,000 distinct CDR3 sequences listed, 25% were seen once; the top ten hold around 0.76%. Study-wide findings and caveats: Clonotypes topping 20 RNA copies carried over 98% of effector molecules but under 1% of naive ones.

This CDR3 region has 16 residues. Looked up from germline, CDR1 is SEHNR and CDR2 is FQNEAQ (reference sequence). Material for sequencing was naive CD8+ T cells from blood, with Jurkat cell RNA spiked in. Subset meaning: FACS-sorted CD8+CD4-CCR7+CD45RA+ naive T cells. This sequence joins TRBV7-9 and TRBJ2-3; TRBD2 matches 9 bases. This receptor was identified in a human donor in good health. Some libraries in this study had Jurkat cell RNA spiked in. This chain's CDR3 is CASSYTAGGRWDTRYF. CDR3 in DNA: TGTGCCAGCAGCTACACAGCGGGGGGCCGATGGGATACGCGGTATTTT.